Included here is one TCR beta chain sequence, with context. No cognate antigen has been identified for it. Per-nucleotide qualities are absent, and no much larger clonotype sits a single base away. These data belong to a study of graft-versus-host responses after intestinal transplantation (dated by TCRdb to 2020 to 2023). Study-level background: The transplants that recipients got were multivisceral, liver-intestinal, or isolated intestinal. The cohort enrolled about two dozen intestinal transplant recipients, one of whom was a retransplant, and 3 patients without pretransplant specimens were excluded. Every recipient was given anti-thymocyte globulin induction, then maintenance tacrolimus and steroids for 3 to 4 years. To identify alloreactive clones, pre-transplant mixed lymphocyte reaction products were sequenced and compared with unstimulated pre-transplant donor and recipient T cells. Donor T cell macrochimerism was defined as a peak of at least 4% donor T cells among recipient peripheral blood mononuclear cells. Graft-versus-host and host-versus-graft alloreactive T cell clones were tracked in the graft, circulation and bone marrow after intestinal transplantation using bulk TCR-beta CDR3 sequencing. Rather than being sequenced by the commercial service, samples from three later patients were sequenced in-house on an Illumina MiSeq and processed with MiXCR.

Overall results and qualifications from the work: Conclusions were limited by the relatively low number and heterogeneity of intestinal transplant patients. GvH clones turned up in recipient bone marrow, with some appearing earlier in ileal mucosa or blood, a pattern consistent with an intestinal mucosal origin. Peak levels of circulating GvH clones were associated with declines in HvG clones early after transplant. Patients with donor T cell macrochimerism had high GvH to HvG T cell clonal ratios in their allografts.

Explained via the paper, the time point label denotes: cells obtained before transplantation from donor or recipient. CD3+CD4+ and CD3+CD8+ populations were FACS-sorted from unstimulated pre-transplant donor and recipient cells taken from spleen or lymph nodes. Library creation used the immunoSEQ multiplex PCR assay. In most patients, genomic DNA was isolated using the Qiagen DNeasy Blood and Tissue Kit and sent frozen to Adaptive Biotechnologies for TCR sequencing. High-throughput TCR-beta CDR3 sequencing of genomic DNA from most patients was performed by Adaptive Biotechnologies. The paper's data handling went like this. Adaptive's ImmunoSEQ software supplied the TCR sequencing data for 18 patients, while MiXCR and VDJtools were used to process three other patients. CD4 versus CD8 sorting errors were corrected by removing sequences found in both subsets at a frequency ratio below 5:1. CDR3 nucleotide sequences shared between donor and recipient were removed because their origin could not be assigned. At least 2-fold expansion over unstimulated cells and a minimum CFSE-low frequency of 0.002% (template counts) or 0.001% (read counts) were required for clones to be classified as alloreactive. A clone was considered mappable if detected in the sequenced pre-transplant spleen, lymph node, or MLR CFSE-low populations of the donor or recipient. The cumulative frequency of alloreactive clones was calculated as a percentage of all sequences, weighted by copy number. TCRdb holds this immuneACCESS table with in-frame rearrangements only. Some clones are missing; in checked studies, unresolved V genes explain under half, and the rest has no known cause. Clone size and the V and J calls come from that table; the DNA yielded D and trimming. Counted in this sample were about 28,000 clones; roughly 80% of them appeared once. The biggest ten clones account for roughly a fifth of the sample.

Ends trimmed: V by 0 bases, J by 4 bases; bases unmatched to a gene: 1. According to the germline V gene, CDR1 reads MDHEN and CDR2 reads SYDVKM. The CDR3 contains 14 residues, cysteine and phenylalanine counted. Only the CDR3 portion is preserved as DNA: 42 bases, with reading frame beginning at the first base. Source: unstimulated CD8+ T cells sorted from spleen or lymph node cells, taken before intestinal transplant. In this chain, TRBV28 is recombined with TRBJ1-2; TRBD1 lines up with 8 middle nucleotides. This receptor was taken from a human donor who received an intestinal transplant. This receptor carries the CDR3 CASSLWTGAYGYTF. The sequenced DNA: TGTGCCAGCAGTTTATGGACAGGGGCCTATGGCTACACCTTC.